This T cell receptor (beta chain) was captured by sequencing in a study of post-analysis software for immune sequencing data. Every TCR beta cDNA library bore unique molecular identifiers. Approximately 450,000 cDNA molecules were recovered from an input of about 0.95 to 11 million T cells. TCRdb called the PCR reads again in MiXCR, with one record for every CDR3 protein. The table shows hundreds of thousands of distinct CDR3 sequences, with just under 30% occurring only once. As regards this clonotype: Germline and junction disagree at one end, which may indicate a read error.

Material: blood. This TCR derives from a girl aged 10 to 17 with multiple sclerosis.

The DNA for the CDR3 is TGTGCCAGCAGACTTGGACAGGGCAATCAGCTCCAGCATTTT. This sequence encodes CASRLGQGNQLQHF. The gene calls are TRBV6-6 and TRBJ1-5; 8 nucleotides agree with TRBD1. The CDR3 length is 14 residues. Germline loops: CDR1 MNHNY, CDR2 SVGAGI (reference sequence).